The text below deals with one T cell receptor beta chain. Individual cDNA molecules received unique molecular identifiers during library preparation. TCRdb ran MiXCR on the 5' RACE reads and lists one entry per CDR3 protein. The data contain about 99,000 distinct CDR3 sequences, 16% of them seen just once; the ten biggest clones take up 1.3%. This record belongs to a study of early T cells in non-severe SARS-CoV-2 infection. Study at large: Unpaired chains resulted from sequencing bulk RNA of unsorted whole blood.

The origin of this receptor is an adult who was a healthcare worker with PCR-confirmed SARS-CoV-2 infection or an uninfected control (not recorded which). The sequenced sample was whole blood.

The CDR3 loop reads CAIRNTGELFF. The CDR3 region has the DNA TGTGCCATCCGGAACACCGGGGAGCTGTTTTTT. The chain carries TRBV10-3 and TRBJ2-2; no clear D. In germline, CDR1 is ENHRY, CDR2 SYGVKD. The V gene lost 8 bases and the J gene lost 1 base, with 2 bases spanning the gap. The CDR3 spans 11 residues.